Below, one T cell receptor (beta chain) is given with its context. Its antigen is not identified. The data stem from a study of monozygotic twins with inflammatory bowel disease. Study findings and constraints: The sharing of clonotypes with others was lower in IBD patients than in healthy twins, especially with disease activity.

One entry per CDR3 protein, without DNA, is what TCRdb gives after re-calling the 5' RACE reads. The sample table sets out more than 95,000 distinct CDR3 sequences. Germline assignment: CDR1 MDHEN and CDR2 SYDVKM. The CDR3 loop spans 16 amino acids. The sequenced sample consisted of blood. The source is a human donor with ulcerative colitis or Crohn's disease, or a healthy co-twin of an affected twin (not recorded which). V and J are TRBV28 and TRBJ1-5; TCRdb's D gene call, TRBD1, goes unchecked for lack of DNA. The CDR3 spells CASLTGGIGSNQPQHF.